These 14 T cell receptor beta chains came from one sample sequenced in a study of shared clonotypes between healthy human individuals. This table comes from immunoSEQ multiplex PCR, and its TCRdb copy is limited to in-frame clones, with some not included. The table lists fewer than 700,000 clones, around three quarters of them singletons. Sequencing input: PBMCs. The receptor set was obtained from a woman in her 40s in good health. Some clones in this sample may be carry-over from other donors' samples.

Only one count was recorded for this clone. It may be a read error: a sequence one base away is much more abundant. The sample has other DNA sequences that encode this CDR3 too. This chain uses TRBV5-1 with TRBJ2-3; weak D call: TRBD2 (6 bases). The CDR3 runs to 15 residues. CDR1 SGHRS and CDR2 YFSETQ come from the germline V gene. The CDR3 DNA sequence: TGCGCCAGCAGCTTGGATAGCGGCGGACCAGATACACAGTATTTT. Its protein is CASSLDSGGPDTQYF.

The V call is TRBV30, the J call TRBJ2-4; 7 positions match TRBD1. Germline trimming cut 5 bases from V and 6 bases from J; bases unmatched to any gene: 7. CDR3 length equals 13 residues. In germline, CDR1 is GTSNPN, CDR2 SVGIG (reference sequence). CDR3 DNA sequence: TGTGCCTGGGCCCCGGGACAGCTAAACATTCAGTACTTC. Protein: CAWAPGQLNIQYF.

The V call is TRBV9, the J call TRBJ2-1; TRBD2 matches 11 bases. V trimming: 2 bases; J trimming: 5 bases; junction bases outside the gene matches: 6. Germline CDR1 is SGDLS and CDR2 is YYNGEE. The CDR3 has 16 residues. The CDR3 nucleotides read TGTGCCAGCAGCGTCAACATAGCGGGAGGGCACAATGAGCAGTTCTTC. This sequence encodes CASSVNIAGGHNEQFF.

V gene TRBV28 combines with J gene TRBJ2-7; 15 nucleotides match TRBD2. Trimming at V came to 4 bases and at J to 2 bases, leaving 6 bases not matched to a gene. This CDR3 has 17 amino acids. The germline CDR1 and CDR2 sequences are MDHEN and SYDVKM. The CDR3 nucleotides read TGTGCCAGCAGTTCTCCCGGACTAGCGGGAGGGCCCTACGAGCAGTACTTC. Translated, it gives CASSSPGLAGGPYEQYF.

V is TRBV29-1 and J is TRBJ2-5; D is undetermined. Germline lookup yields CDR1 SQVTM and CDR2 ANQGSEA. The V gene lost 0 bases and the J gene lost 7 bases, with 18 bases spanning the gap. This CDR3 spans 15 amino acids. The DNA of the CDR3 is TGCAGCGTTGAAGATCCCAACAAAAGGGTAGGGACCCAGTACTTC. This translates into CSVEDPNKRVGTQYF.

J is TRBJ1-5 and V is TRBV20-1; tentatively, D is TRBD1 (6 bases). V lost 1 base and J lost 11, with 9 bases in between. The CDR3 runs to 11 residues. Per germline, CDR1 DFQATT and CDR2 SNEGSKA (reference sequence). CDR3 residues: CSARAGTTQHF. The CDR3 DNA follows: TGCAGTGCTAGAGCCGGGACAACCCAGCATTTT.

The chain employs TRBV19 and TRBJ2-6; D remains ambiguous. CDR1 is LNHDA, CDR2 SQIVND, per germline (reference sequence). Trimming took 9 bases from V and 0 from J, leaving 21 bases between them. CDR3 length: 18 amino acids. The CDR3 is CARPNQDLISSGANVLTF. Written as DNA, the CDR3 is TGTGCCAGACCAAACCAGGACCTAATTTCCTCTGGGGCCAACGTCCTGACTTTC.

This clone has just one count. This chain connects TRBV27 to TRBJ2-7; perhaps TRBD2 as D (6 bases). Per germline, CDR1 MNHEY and CDR2 SMNVEV (reference sequence). This CDR3 is built from 13 residues. V was pared by 3 bases and J by 7 bases, with 13 bases between. The CDR3 bases are TGTGCCAGCAGTTTCGGGGGACCACGTGAGCAGTACTTC. It encodes CASSFGGPREQYF.

The V and J genes are TRBV10-3 and TRBJ2-3; 10 positions agree with TRBD1. This CDR3 is 14 amino acids long. J lost 6 bases, V lost 7 bases, and 7 bases had no gene match. Germline CDR1 ENHRY, CDR2 SYGVKD. The CDR3: CAIKPGQGFDTQYF. The DNA of the CDR3 is TGTGCCATCAAACCGGGACAGGGGTTTGATACGCAGTATTTT.

The genes are TRBV10-3 and TRBJ2-1; 8 bases are shared with TRBD2. The CDR3 spans 14 residues. After removal of 6 bases from V and 1 base from J, the junction contained 2 bases not matched to a gene. Germline CDR1 reads ENHRY; CDR2 reads SYGVKD. CDR3 loop: CAIRGGRSYNEQFF. Written as DNA, the CDR3 is TGTGCCATCAGAGGCGGGAGGTCCTACAATGAGCAGTTCTTC.

The chain is built from TRBV28 and TRBJ1-1, with TRBD1 as a possible D gene (6 bases). Germline CDR1 is MDHEN and CDR2 is SYDVKM. This CDR3 is built from 16 residues. V was pared by 5 bases and J by 5 bases, with 21 bases between. Here the CDR3 DNA reads TGTGCCAGCAGTCCCGCCGCCGGGAGGGGGGGGACTGAAGCTTTCTTT. Residues: CASSPAAGRGGTEAFF.

As for this clone: A read error may produce the germline difference seen at one junction end. The rearrangement links TRBV7-8 to TRBJ2-5, with no clear D. TRBJ2-7 explains the end of the DNA better; the J call may be wrong. The CDR3 totals 15 residues. CDR1 and CDR2 (germline): SGHVS, FQNEAQ. The CDR3 sequence is CTSSSLRYSPYEQYF. In DNA form, the CDR3 reads TGTACCAGCAGTTCCCTCCGCTACTCACCCTACGAGCAGTACTTC.

The chain uses TRBV10-3 and TRBJ1-2; D is unresolved. This CDR3 is built from 15 residues. V was cut by 5 bases and J by 2 bases, with 15 bases left in between. Germline-derived CDR1 and CDR2 are ENHRY and SYGVKD. CDR3 region: CAISKGGHQNYGYTF. Here the CDR3 DNA reads TGTGCCATCAGTAAAGGTGGGCATCAGAACTATGGCTACACCTTC.

Remarks on this clone: This is likely an artifact of a read error, given a far larger clone one base away. In the same sample, other DNA sequences code for this CDR3. The J gene is TRBJ2-7, the V gene TRBV6-1; unclear D gene. The CDR3 extends over 15 amino acids. Germline-derived CDR1 and CDR2 are MNHNS and SASEGT. In nucleotides, the CDR3 is TGTGCCAGTAGTGAAAGAGCGACAAGCTCCTACGAGCAGTACTTC. Its protein product is CASSERATSSYEQYF.